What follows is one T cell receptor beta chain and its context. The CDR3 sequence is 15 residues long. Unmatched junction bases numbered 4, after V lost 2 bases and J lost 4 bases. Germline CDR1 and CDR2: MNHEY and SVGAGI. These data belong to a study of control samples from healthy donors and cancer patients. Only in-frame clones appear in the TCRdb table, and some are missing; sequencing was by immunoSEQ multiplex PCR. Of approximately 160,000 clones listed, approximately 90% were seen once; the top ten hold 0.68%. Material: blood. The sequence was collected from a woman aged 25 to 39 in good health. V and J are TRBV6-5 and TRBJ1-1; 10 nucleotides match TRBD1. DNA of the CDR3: TGTGCCAGCAGTTACGTTAGGACAGGGGGCACTGAAGCTTTCTTT. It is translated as CASSYVRTGGTEAFF.